This T cell receptor beta chain was profiled in a study of blood T cell repertoires in COVID-19. For the study at large: Acute and convalescent COVID-19 specimens originated in the United States, Italy and Spain.

The method was immunoSEQ multiplex PCR; TCRdb's version includes in-frame clones alone and lacks a portion of them. This sample carries fewer than 60,000 clones, approximately 95% of them seen once, and the ten largest clones take about 1%. This TCR came from a man between 60 and 75 years old with COVID-19, enrolled during active disease. What was sequenced was peripheral blood.

The CDR3 nucleotides are TGTGCCAGCACCTCCCCTTTGGGGGACAGCTCCTACGAGCAGTACTTC. Its translation: CASTSPLGDSSYEQYF. The gene calls are TRBV5-6 and TRBJ2-7, with TRBD1 identical over 7 bases. Germline values: CDR1 SGHDT, CDR2 YYEEEE. This CDR3 has 16 residues. The V gene end was trimmed by 6 bases and the J gene end by 0 bases; junction bases not matched to a gene: 12.